This T cell receptor (beta chain) was documented in a study of blood T cell repertoires in COVID-19. Study at large: Whether acute or convalescent, the COVID-19 samples came from the United States, Italy and Spain. The cDNA or gDNA used as material had been derived from T cells, B-cell-depleted T cells, or PBMCs.

Source study methods: Reference gene primer amplification gave nucleated cell count estimates. Sequencing was performed with immunoSEQ multiplex PCR; in TCRdb, only in-frame clones are kept and a portion is missing. V, J and clone size are those of that table, while D and trimming were read from the DNA. The sample contains 55,000 to 75,000 clones, approximately 83% of which appear only once. Seattle cases were enrolled at active infection and followed longitudinally. The CDR3 consists of 15 residues. The germline V gene encodes CDR1 MNHEY and CDR2 SMNVEV (reference sequence). Trimming at V came to 5 bases and at J to 2 bases, leaving 4 bases not matched to a gene.

This rearrangement joins TRBV27 to TRBJ1-3; 9 nucleotides agree with TRBD1. The origin of this receptor is an elderly man with COVID-19, enrolled during active disease. Sequencing was done on a sample of peripheral blood. The CDR3 sequence is CASSPRDRAGNTIYF. CDR3 sequence (DNA): TGTGCCAGCAGTCCGCGGGACAGGGCTGGAAACACCATATATTTT.